What follows is one T cell receptor beta chain and its context. A clone one base away is much larger, so this may be a read error. This specimen comes from a study of regulatory T cells in long-lasting Graves disease. Between the trimmed V and J ends, which lost 8 bases and 11 bases, there was a span of 27 bases. This CDR3 is 15 amino acids long. Time point of the sample: newly diagnosed GD, antithyroid drugs for less than 3 months. The TCR library was made from RNA that had been extracted from PBMCs in TRIzol. Sequencing libraries for TCR beta were prepared with iRepertoire HTBI primers and Arm-PCR of CDR3 regions. Each CDR3 protein gets one entry after TCRdb re-called the multiplex PCR reads with MiXCR. The data hold 500,000 or so distinct CDR3 sequences, with 15% to 20% observed a single time. The same data also contributed to another study, on T cells in Graves' hyperthyroidism and ophthalmopathy.

The clonotype comes from a woman aged 35 to 59 with Graves disease. The source was peripheral blood mononuclear cells (PBMCs), collected at new diagnosis, from a patient treated with antithyroid drugs. The chain joins TRBV12-3 or TRBV12-4 to TRBJ2-5; D perhaps matches TRBD2 (6 bases). CDR3 loop: CASWSGGTSYNEQYF. CDR3 DNA: TGTGCCAGCTGGTCAGGCGGGACCTCCTACAATGAGCAGTACTTC.